The 3 T cell receptor beta chains in this list originate from one sample, sequenced in a study of T-cell memory formation after mild COVID-19. TCRdb independently ran MiXCR on the 5' RACE reads; one entry per CDR3 protein. The sample yields about 470,000 distinct CDR3 sequences, about 23% seen once. Specimen: PBMCs or a T cell subset sorted from them (not recorded which). The receptors were sampled from an adult woman who had mild COVID-19 (a few samples of this study predate the infection). Cell type and time point are not known.

There are a few counts of this clonotype. The chain links TRBV29-1 to TRBJ1-1, with unresolved D. There are 11 residues in the CDR3. The germline CDR1 and CDR2 sequences are SQVTM and ANQGSEA. Trimming pared 5 bases from V and 10 bases from J, leaving 14 bases between. In nucleotides, the CDR3 is TGCAGCGTTCCAGGCGTGAGTGGAGCTTTCTTT. It is translated as CSVPGVSGAFF.

The chain combines TRBV12-3 or TRBV12-4 with TRBJ1-4, with D hard to call. This CDR3 region has 12 residues. V lost 9 bases, J lost 4 bases, and 9 bases lay in between. The CDR3 here is CASRGINEKLFF. As DNA, the CDR3 is TGTGCCAGTCGCGGAATTAATGAAAAACTGTTTTTT.

J is TRBJ1-1 and V is TRBV6-1; the match to TRBD1 covers 7 bases. Trimming cost V 4 bases and J 0 bases; bases outside gene matches: 2. This CDR3 contains 14 residues. From germline, CDR1 is MNHNS and CDR2 SASEGT. CDR3 loop: CASSGDRMNTEAFF. CDR3 nucleotide sequence: TGTGCCAGCAGTGGGGACAGAATGAACACTGAAGCTTTCTTT.